This T cell receptor (beta chain) was observed in a study of CD8 T cells in ankylosing spondylitis. Study observations and caveats: A subset of motif variants has previously been described in the synovial fluid and blood of reactive arthritis. Clones linked to disease, bearing a CD8+ phenotype, were relatively rare in peripheral blood. Significant enrichment of disease-linked clones was reported in matched ankylosing spondylitis synovial fluid. One TCR beta motif, made up of eight or nine highly homologous variants, appeared characteristic of ankylosing spondylitis blood.

As the method for making TCR beta libraries, quantitative 5'-RACE with molecular barcodes was used. TCRdb recomputed calls from the 5' RACE reads with MiXCR, one row per CDR3 protein. The sample holds approximately 540,000 distinct CDR3 sequences, over 9.5% seen once. Trimming took 1 base from V and 4 from J, leaving 10 bases between them. This CDR3 region has 14 residues. Per the germline V gene, CDR1 is SGHVS and CDR2 is FQNEAQ. For this clonotype: Its specificity is not known.

The sample consisted of blood, either unsorted or a sorted T cell fraction (not recorded which). V and J are TRBV7-8 and TRBJ1-1; TRBD1 is a possible D gene (6 bases). The receptor was isolated from a male donor with ankylosing spondylitis. The CDR3 sequence: CASSLGVGGTEAFF. CDR3 in DNA: TGTGCCAGCAGCTTAGGGGTAGGGGGCACTGAAGCTTTCTTT.